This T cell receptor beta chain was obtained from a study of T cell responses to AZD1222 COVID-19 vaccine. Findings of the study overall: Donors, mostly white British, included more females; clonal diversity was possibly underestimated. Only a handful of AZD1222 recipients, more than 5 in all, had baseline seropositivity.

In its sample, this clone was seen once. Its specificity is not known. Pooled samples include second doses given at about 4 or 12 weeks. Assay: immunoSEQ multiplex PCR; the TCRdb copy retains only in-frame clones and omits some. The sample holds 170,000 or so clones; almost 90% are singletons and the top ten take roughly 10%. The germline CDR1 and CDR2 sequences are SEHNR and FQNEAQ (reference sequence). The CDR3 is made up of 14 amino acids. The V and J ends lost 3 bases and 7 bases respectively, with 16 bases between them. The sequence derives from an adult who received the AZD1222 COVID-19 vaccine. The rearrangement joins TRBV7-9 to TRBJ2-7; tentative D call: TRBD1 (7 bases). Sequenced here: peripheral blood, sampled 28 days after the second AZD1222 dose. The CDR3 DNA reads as TGTGCCAGCAGCTTGAATCTTGCAGGGGGGGAGCAGTACTTC. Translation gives CASSLNLAGGEQYF. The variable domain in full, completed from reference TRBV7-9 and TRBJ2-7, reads DTGVSQNPRHKITKRGQNVTFRCDPISEHNRLYWYRQTLGQGPEFLTYFQNEAQLEKSRLLSDRFSAERPKGSFSTLEIQRTEQGDSAMYLCASSLNLAGGEQYFGPGTRLTVT.